This TCR beta chain stems from a study of cytomegalovirus exposure and HLA in healthy donors. Data came from immunoSEQ multiplex PCR; TCRdb stores just in-frame clones and leaves some out. Of roughly 130,000 clones listed, about nine tenths are singletons. This CDR3 comprises 14 residues. Trimming removed 10 bases from V and 1 base from J, with 14 bases in between. Germline loops: CDR1 MNHEY, CDR2 SMNVEV (reference sequence). Sequenced material: PBMCs. This chain joins TRBV27 and TRBJ1-5, with no clear D. This clonotype was obtained from a young man in good health and CMV-seronegative. CDR3 DNA: TGTGCCACCGGGAGAACTATGAGCAATCAGCCCCAGCATTTT. This sequence encodes CATGRTMSNQPQHF.